The rows below give T cell receptor beta chains drawn from one sample of a study of shared clonotypes between healthy human individuals. This table comes from immunoSEQ multiplex PCR, and its TCRdb copy is limited to in-frame clones, with some not included. Altogether some 2 million clones are present, 85% to 95% being singletons, with the ten largest covering 0.13%. Sequencing was carried out using naive CD4+ T cells sorted from blood. Source of these receptors: a man between 18 and 29 years old in good health. Each CDR3 is given with its conserved first and last residue. The order of the fields is clone size, V gene, D gene, J gene, CDR3 protein, CDR3 DNA. The D gene is left open where the match is weak. Expanded clones are given a class, and other clones once, few, many or no size at all.

>NA|TRBV28|TRBD2|TRBJ2-6
CASSPPLAEHSGANVLTF
TGTGCCAGCAGCCCCCCACTAGCGGAGCACTCTGGGGCCAACGTCCTGACTTTC
>NA|TRBV2|NA|TRBJ2-7
CASSLPGVYEQYF
TGTGCCAGCAGTTTGCCGGGGGTCTACGAGCAGTACTTC
>once|TRBV25-1|TRBD1|TRBJ2-5
CASSEPSGTVKETQYF
TGTGCCAGCAGTGAACCTTCCGGGACAGTGAAGGAGACCCAGTACTTC
>NA|TRBV4-1|NA|TRBJ2-5
CASSQAVVETQYF
TGCGCCAGCAGCCAAGCGGTTGTGGAGACCCAGTACTTC
>few|TRBV5-1|NA|TRBJ1-2
CASSPSQRGYTF
TGCGCCAGCAGCCCGTCTCAACGGGGCTACACCTTC
>NA|TRBV9|TRBD1|TRBJ1-6
CASRTSGGTDSPLHF
TGTGCCAGCAGGACGTCAGGGGGCACGGATTCACCCCTCCACTTT
>NA|TRBV30|TRBD1|TRBJ1-5
CAWSRDREGQPQHF
TGTGCCTGGAGTCGCGACAGGGAAGGTCAGCCCCAGCATTTT
>once|TRBV18|TRBD1|TRBJ2-1
CASSQRTGGENEQFF
TGTGCCAGCTCACAACGGACAGGGGGTGAAAATGAGCAGTTCTTC
>NA|TRBV6-6|NA|TRBJ2-3
CASSYSGDTQYF
TGTGCCAGCAGTTACTCGGGCGATACGCAGTATTTT
>NA|TRBV30|NA|TRBJ1-2
CAWSKVGDPNYGYTF
TGTGCCTGGAGTAAAGTTGGGGACCCAAACTATGGCTACACCTTC
>NA|TRBV27|NA|TRBJ2-1
CASSLRDSFRSYNEQFF
TGTGCCAGCAGTTTACGGGACTCCTTTCGGTCCTACAATGAGCAGTTCTTC
>NA|TRBV19|TRBD1|TRBJ1-6
CASSIDRGASPLHF
TGTGCCAGTAGTATCGACAGGGGGGCGTCACCCCTCCACTTT
>NA|TRBV18|NA|TRBJ2-3
CASSDKDTQYF
TGTGCCAGCTCAGATAAAGATACGCAGTATTTT
>NA|TRBV28|NA|TRBJ2-7
CASSSPVGYEQYF
TGTGCCAGCAGTTCCCCGGTCGGGTACGAGCAGTACTTC
>NA|TRBV5-1|NA|TRBJ1-3
CASSLGSSSGNTIYF
TGCGCCAGCAGCTTGGGTTCGAGCTCTGGAAACACCATATATTTT
>NA|TRBV5-1|NA|TRBJ2-5
CASRLVGQETQYF
TGCGCCAGCAGGTTGGTAGGGCAAGAGACCCAGTACTTC
>NA|TRBV5-1|TRBD2|TRBJ2-5
CASSLDSGGMRETQYF
TGCGCCAGCAGCTTGGATAGCGGGGGGATGAGGGAGACCCAGTACTTC
>NA|TRBV5-1|NA|TRBJ1-3
CASRHGPGFSGNTIYF
TGCGCCAGCAGACACGGCCCGGGGTTCTCTGGAAACACCATATATTTT
>NA|TRBV7-9|TRBD1|TRBJ1-5
CASSPQGSGNQPQHF
TGTGCCAGCAGCCCACAGGGGAGCGGCAATCAGCCCCAGCATTTT
>NA|TRBV7-9|TRBD1|TRBJ1-1
CASSLAWDRATEAFF
TGTGCCAGCAGCTTAGCGTGGGACAGGGCTACTGAAGCTTTCTTT
>once|TRBV5-6|NA|TRBJ2-2
CASSLLVGGTGELFF
TGTGCCAGCAGCTTACTAGTTGGGGGAACCGGGGAGCTGTTTTTT
>NA|TRBV7-9|TRBD1|TRBJ2-1
CASSSGQLSYNEQFF
TGTGCCAGCAGCTCGGGACAGCTGTCCTACAATGAGCAGTTCTTC
>NA|TRBV11-3|TRBD2|TRBJ2-1
CASSPMSAGGQGEQFF
TGTGCCAGCAGCCCTATGTCAGCGGGGGGGCAAGGTGAGCAGTTCTTC
>NA|TRBV11-2|TRBD2|TRBJ2-7
CASSFMASGADTYEQYF
TGTGCCAGCAGCTTTATGGCTAGCGGGGCTGATACCTACGAGCAGTACTTC
>NA|TRBV9|NA|TRBJ2-7
CASSVSGPPSHEQYF
TGTGCCAGCAGCGTAAGCGGACCCCCGAGCCACGAGCAGTACTTC
>once|TRBV10-1|NA|TRBJ2-3
CASRFVGHLSTDTQYF
TGCGCCAGCAGATTCGTCGGTCATCTAAGCACAGATACGCAGTATTTT
>once|TRBV19|NA|TRBJ1-6
CATKARQSSDSPLHF
TGTGCCACCAAAGCTCGGCAGTCCTCGGATTCACCCCTCCACTTT
>NA|TRBV9|NA|TRBJ1-2
CASSVESTKAGGYTF
TGTGCCAGCAGCGTAGAAAGCACCAAGGCGGGCGGCTACACCTTC
>NA|TRBV5-6|TRBD1|TRBJ2-3
CASSLDRVVYTDTQYF
TGTGCCAGCAGCTTAGACAGGGTGGTTTATACAGATACGCAGTATTTT
>once|TRBV28|NA|TRBJ1-6
CASHWGNSPLHF
TGTGCCAGCCATTGGGGGAACTCACCCCTCCACTTT
>NA|TRBV6-1|NA|TRBJ1-4
CASSERGSDEKLFF
TGTGCCAGCAGTGAAAGAGGCTCGGATGAAAAACTGTTTTTT
>NA|TRBV4-3|NA|TRBJ1-2
CASSQALRTFNYGYTF
TGCGCCAGCAGCCAAGCCCTACGGACCTTTAACTATGGCTACACCTTC
>NA|TRBV9|NA|TRBJ1-1
CASSVQSNTEAFF
TGTGCCAGCAGCGTACAGTCTAACACTGAAGCTTTCTTT
>NA|TRBV7-2|TRBD2|TRBJ2-3
CASSSPGGSSGDTQYF
TGTGCCAGCAGCTCCCCCGGCGGGAGTTCGGGGGATACGCAGTATTTT
>NA|TRBV7-2|TRBD1|TRBJ1-4
CASSLAGQGIGEKLFF
TGTGCCAGCAGCTTAGCAGGACAGGGGATCGGTGAAAAACTGTTTTTT
>NA|TRBV11-2|NA|TRBJ2-7
CASSLDLREQYF
TGTGCCAGCAGCTTAGATCTCCGCGAGCAGTACTTC
>NA|TRBV11-1|TRBD2|TRBJ2-7
CASSSRRGGSYEQYF
TGTGCCAGCAGCTCGAGGCGGGGGGGATCCTACGAGCAGTACTTC
>NA|TRBV7-2|TRBD1|TRBJ2-2
CASSSGTGLTGELFF
TGTGCCAGCAGCTCAGGGACAGGACTTACCGGGGAGCTGTTTTTT
>NA|TRBV18|NA|TRBJ1-2
CASSPPARDGYTF
TGTGCCAGCTCACCACCCGCCAGGGATGGCTACACCTTC